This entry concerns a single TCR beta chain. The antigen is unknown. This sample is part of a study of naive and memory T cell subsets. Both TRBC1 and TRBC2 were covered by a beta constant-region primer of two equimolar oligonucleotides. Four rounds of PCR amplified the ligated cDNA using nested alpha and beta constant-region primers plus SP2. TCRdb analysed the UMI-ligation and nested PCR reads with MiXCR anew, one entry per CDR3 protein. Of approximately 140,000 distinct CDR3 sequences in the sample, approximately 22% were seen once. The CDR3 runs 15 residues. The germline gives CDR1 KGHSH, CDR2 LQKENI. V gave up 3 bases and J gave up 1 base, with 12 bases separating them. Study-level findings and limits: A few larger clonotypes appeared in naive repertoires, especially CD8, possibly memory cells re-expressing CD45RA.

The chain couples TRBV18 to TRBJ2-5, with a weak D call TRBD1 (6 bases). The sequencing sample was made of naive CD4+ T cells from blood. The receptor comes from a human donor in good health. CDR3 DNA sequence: TGTGCCAGCTCACCGGAAGGGGGAGCCCAAGAGACCCAGTACTTC. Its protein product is CASSPEGGAQETQYF. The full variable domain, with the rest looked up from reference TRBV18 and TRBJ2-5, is NAGVMQNPRHLVRRRGQEARLRCSPMKGHSHVYWYRQLPEEGLKFMVYLQKENIIDESGMPKERFSAEFPKEGPSILRIQQVVRGDSAAYFCASSPEGGAQETQYFGPGTRLLVL.